This TCR beta chain came from a study of T cell repertoires in cytomegalovirus infection. At the level of the study: TCR beta signatures that were public indicated CMV infection and matching HLA type.

Using its own MiXCR run on the reads, TCRdb lists one record per CDR3 protein. This table has about 310,000 distinct CDR3 sequences, roughly 15% appearing once. With regard to this clonotype: Its antigen is as yet unknown.

CDR3 length: 15 residues. Per the germline V gene, CDR1 is DFQATT and CDR2 is SNEGSKA (reference sequence). V trimming: 0 bases; J trimming: 7 bases; junction bases outside the gene matches: 8. Whole-study results and caveats: There were carriers of CMV plus the relevant HLA, and cumulative public TCR beta family frequency identified them. It was HLA-C-restricted CMV-specific TCR beta clonotypes that dominated the response ex vivo.

This clonotype originated in a human donor in good health (CMV status not recorded). Some clones in this sample may be carry-over from other donors' samples. Sequenced input: PBMCs. V and J are TRBV20-1 and TRBJ2-1, with 8 bases lining up with TRBD2. The CDR3 region is CSARDDGGALNEQFF. CDR3 bases: TGCAGTGCTAGAGATGACGGGGGGGCTCTTAATGAGCAGTTCTTC.